This TCR beta chain was recovered during a study of B cell selection in AIRE deficiency. CD4+CD127+ cells were sorted as the conventional CD4 T cells. Per the study methods: Patients' conventional T cells yielded 85,000 to 120,000 distinct TCRbeta sequences; donors' roughly 1.3x10^5. Method: immunoSEQ multiplex PCR; TCRdb's copy keeps in-frame clones and lacks some. V and J calls and clone size follow that table, whereas D and trimming were derived from the DNA. The profile shows about 24,000 clones, approximately 96% of them singletons. Per germline, CDR1 SGHNT and CDR2 YENEEA. The CDR3 loop spans 14 amino acids. Between the trimmed V and J ends, which lost 1 base and 9 bases, there was a span of 10 bases.

The sequence came from a human donor in good health. Sequencing input: CD4+CD127+ conventional T cells sorted from PBMCs. V gene TRBV11-3 combines with J gene TRBJ1-6; tentatively, D is TRBD1 (6 bases). CDR3 DNA: TGTGCCAGCAGCTTAGGTGGAGGGGGTTCACCCCTCCACTTT. Its protein is CASSLGGGGSPLHF. The whole variable domain, remainder taken from reference TRBV11-3 and TRBJ1-6, is EAGVVQSPRYKIIEKKQPVAFWCNPISGHNTLYWYLQNLGQGPELLIRYENEEAVDDSQLPKDRFSAERLKGVDSTLKIQPAELGDSAVYLCASSLGGGGSPLHFGNGTRLTVT.